A single sample is the source of the 6 T cell receptor beta chains below, sequenced in a study of cytotoxic CD8 clonotypes in ibrutinib-treated CLL. Clones were read by immunoSEQ multiplex PCR, and TCRdb kept only the in-frame ones, dropping some. The sample has approximately 100,000 clones, under 70% seen once. The source material was PBMCs, sampled after 24 months of ibrutinib treatment. These receptors originate from a human donor with chronic lymphocytic leukemia.

The V and J genes are TRBV9 and TRBJ2-5; 7 bases line up with TRBD2. From germline, CDR1 is SGDLS and CDR2 YYNGEE. V lost 1 base, J lost 5 bases, and 8 bases stayed unmatched. The CDR3 is 15 residues long. In DNA, the CDR3 is TGTGCCAGCAGCGTATGGGCAAGCGGGGCCGAGACCCAGTACTTC. Translation: CASSVWASGAETQYF.

The DNA of the CDR3 is TGTGCCAGCAGTGTTGGGGGGTATGGCTACACCTTC. Its protein is CASSVGGYGYTF. The gene calls are TRBV25-1 and TRBJ1-2; TRBD1 might be the D (5 bases). The CDR3 totals 12 residues. V lost 4 bases to trimming and J lost 5 bases, with 8 bases between them. Looked up from germline, CDR1 is MGHDK and CDR2 is SYGVNS.

CDR3 in amino acids: CSVEAMSTEAFF. The CDR3 nucleotides are TGCAGCGTTGAAGCCATGTCCACTGAAGCTTTCTTT. The chain recombines TRBV29-1 with TRBJ1-1; unclear D gene. Germline values: CDR1 SQVTM, CDR2 ANQGSEA. The CDR3 covers 12 residues. V lost 1 base to trimming and J lost 4 bases, with 7 bases between them.

The chain is built from TRBV13 and TRBJ2-5; D might be TRBD1 or TRBD2, each matching 5 bases. Trimming removed 5 bases from V and 0 bases from J, with 16 bases in between. Germline V gives CDR1 PRHDT, CDR2 FYEKMQ (reference sequence). The CDR3 sequence is 16 residues long. The CDR3 DNA sequence: TGTGCCAGCAGCCTAGCCAGGGTGGGGGACCAAGAGACCCAGTACTTC. This encodes CASSLARVGDQETQYF. The full variable domain, rest sourced from reference TRBV13 and TRBJ2-5, is AAGVIQSPRHLIKEKRETATLKCYPIPRHDTVYWYQQGPGQDPQFLISFYEKMQSDKGSIPDRFSAQQFSDYHSELNMSSLELGDSALYFCASSLARVGDQETQYFGPGTRLLVL.

This clone turned up a few times. The chain joins TRBV6-1 to TRBJ2-3; D gene uncertain. The CDR3 length is 13 residues. CDR1 is MNHNS, CDR2 SASEGT, per germline. Trimming removed 2 bases from V and 6 bases from J, with 9 bases in between. The CDR3 is CASSERRLDTQYF. The CDR3 DNA reads TGTGCCAGCAGTGAACGGCGGCTCGATACGCAGTATTTT.

The chain recombines TRBV6-1 with TRBJ2-6; D ambiguous. This CDR3 contains 15 residues. Looked up from germline, CDR1 is MNHNS and CDR2 is SASEGT. V lost 1 base and J 0 bases, leaving 4 bases between the germline ends. The CDR3 DNA reads TGTGCCAGCAGTGAAGGGGGCTCTGGGGCCAACGTCCTGACTTTC. Translating it yields CASSEGGSGANVLTF.